What follows are 24 T cell receptor beta chains derived from one specimen sequenced in a study of blood T cell repertoires in COVID-19. Some clones are missing from TCRdb's copy, which holds only in-frame ones; the method was immunoSEQ multiplex PCR. The sample holds 100,000 to 150,000 clones, about 90% seen once. Material: peripheral blood. The receptors come from a human donor in a cohort sampled during active COVID-19.

The chain couples TRBV18 to TRBJ2-7, with 7 nucleotides matching TRBD1. CDR1 and CDR2 (germline): KGHSH, LQKENI. The trim removed 3 bases at V and 6 bases at J, leaving 8 bases unmatched. The length of the CDR3 is 14 residues. In DNA form, the CDR3 reads TGTGCCAGCTCACCCAGAGGGACAGTAGTCGAGCAGTACTTC. This sequence encodes CASSPRGTVVEQYF.

The rearrangement uses TRBV28 and TRBJ2-3; 7 nucleotides align to TRBD2. This CDR3 comprises 15 residues. Trimming removed 1 base from V and 3 bases from J; junction bases left unmatched: 4. Germline CDR1 and CDR2: MDHEN and SYDVKM. Here the CDR3 DNA reads TGTGCCAGCAGTTTATTGCCAGCGGGAACAGATACGCAGTATTTT. Its protein product is CASSLLPAGTDTQYF.

This clone was detected only a few times. J is TRBJ1-2 and V is TRBV7-9, with TRBD1 matching 10 bases. V gave up 5 bases and J gave up 3 bases; unmatched junction bases: 9. Germline V gives CDR1 SEHNR, CDR2 FQNEAQ (reference sequence). The CDR3 extends over 16 amino acids. The DNA for the CDR3 is TGTGCCAGCAGCCACGCCGGAGGACAGGGGGACTATGGCTACACCTTC. It is translated as CASSHAGGQGDYGYTF.

The chain joins TRBV7-8 to TRBJ2-7, with D perhaps matching TRBD1 (6 bases). The germline gives CDR1 SGHVS, CDR2 FQNEAQ. The CDR3 loop spans 19 amino acids. Trimming cost V 1 base and J 0 bases, with 22 bases left between them. The CDR3, as DNA: TGTGCCAGCAGCTTAGAGGCTCAACGCCAAACAGGGAGCTCCTACGAGCAGTACTTC. It yields the protein CASSLEAQRQTGSSYEQYF.

This clone was observed once. The chain recombines TRBV5-1 with TRBJ2-7, with 7 bases lining up with TRBD2. CDR3 size: 15 residues. The V and J ends lost 4 bases and 5 bases, in that order; junction bases with no gene match: 12. Germline values: CDR1 SGHRS, CDR2 YFSETQ. The CDR3, as DNA: TGCGCCAGCAGCCTTGAGTCTGCGGGGGTCGACGAGCAGTACTTC. Residues: CASSLESAGVDEQYF.

The rearrangement joins TRBV6-6 to TRBJ2-5; 10 bases line up with TRBD2. The CDR3 consists of 14 residues. V gave up 7 bases and J gave up 2 bases; unmatched junction bases: 4. Germline V lookup: CDR1 MNHNY, CDR2 SVGAGI (reference sequence). CDR3 protein: CASIPSGGQETQYF. DNA of the CDR3: TGTGCCAGCATCCCTAGCGGGGGTCAAGAGACCCAGTACTTC.

The chain couples TRBV6-4 to TRBJ1-1, with D unclear. This CDR3 region has 14 residues. Germline values: CDR1 MRHNA, CDR2 SNTAGT. Trimming removed 8 bases from V and 1 base from J, with 14 bases in between. CDR3 protein: CASPPRSPNTEAFF. The CDR3 bases are TGTGCCAGCCCCCCGAGGTCACCGAACACTGAAGCTTTCTTT.

V is TRBV9 and J is TRBJ2-7, with D possibly being TRBD1 (5 bases). There are 14 residues in the CDR3. Germline V gene data show CDR1 as SGDLS and CDR2 as YYNGEE. V was shortened by 0 bases and J by 4 bases, with 11 bases between the two germline ends. In DNA, the CDR3 is TGTGCCAGCAGCGTAGACGGTAGGGGTTACGAGCAGTACTTC. This translates into CASSVDGRGYEQYF.

This clone came up once. The V call is TRBV4-1, the J call TRBJ2-2, with 12 bases identical to TRBD2. CDR1 is MGHRA, CDR2 YSYEKL, per germline. The CDR3 is 16 amino acids. With 3 bases clipped from V and 4 bases from J, the junction kept 3 bases outside the gene matches. CDR3 loop: CASSQTTSGSTGELFF. The DNA of the CDR3 is TGCGCCAGCAGCCAGACGACTAGCGGGAGCACCGGGGAGCTGTTTTTT.

The V gene is TRBV21-1, the J gene TRBJ2-2; the table's D call TRBD2 went unverified against the DNA. TRBV21-1 is marked as a pseudogene. This CDR3 is 17 amino acids long. CDR3 in DNA: TGTGCCAGCCTGGGACTAGCGGGCCCCATGGGCACCGGGGAGCTGTTTTTT. It codes for CASLGLAGPMGTGELFF.

This chain connects TRBV28 to TRBJ2-7, with D tentatively TRBD1 (5 bases). The V and J ends lost 5 bases and 11 bases respectively, with 13 bases between them. The CDR3 totals 11 residues. Germline CDR1 reads MDHEN; CDR2 reads SYDVKM. The CDR3 bases are TGTGCCAGCAGTAGGCCAGGGCCGGAGTACTTC. The encoded protein is CASSRPGPEYF.

The chain links TRBV7-6 to TRBJ2-6, with 8 bases fitting TRBD1. The CDR3 sequence is 17 residues long. Losses at the gene ends were 4 bases for V and 0 bases for J; bases not matched to a gene: 5. Germline CDR1 SGHVS, CDR2 FNYEAQ. CDR3 nucleotide sequence: TGTGCCAGCAGCTCCCGACAGGGGATCTCTGGGGCCAACGTCCTGACTTTC. Translation: CASSSRQGISGANVLTF.

This sequence joins TRBV7-9 and TRBJ2-2; a weak D match, TRBD2 (5 bases). Germline loops: CDR1 SEHNR, CDR2 FQNEAQ (reference sequence). The length of the CDR3 is 15 residues. Between the trimmed V and J ends, which lost 5 bases and 4 bases, there was a span of 14 bases. The CDR3 region is CASSPTRIGTGELFF. The CDR3 DNA is TGTGCCAGCAGCCCAACTAGGATCGGCACCGGGGAGCTGTTTTTT.

This chain uses TRBV10-3 with TRBJ2-7, with TRBD1 matching over 8 bases. The germline V gene has CDR1 ENHRY and CDR2 SYGVKD. The CDR3 spans 14 residues. Trimming removed 6 bases from V and 4 bases from J; junction bases left unmatched: 8. The CDR3 coding sequence is TGTGCCATCAGAGCAGGGGGCGCGACGTACGAGCAGTACTTC. Translating it yields CAIRAGGATYEQYF.

In nucleotides, the CDR3 is TGTGCCAGCAGCTCCGGAAACATTCAGTACTTC. Encoded protein: CASSSGNIQYF. V and J are TRBV11-3 and TRBJ2-4; the D is unclear. The germline V and J ends were trimmed by 4 bases and 6 bases, with 4 bases remaining between them. Looked up from germline, CDR1 is SGHNT and CDR2 is YENEEA. The CDR3 length is 11 residues.

The chain employs TRBV5-1 and TRBJ1-1; 7 nucleotides line up with TRBD1. The CDR3 consists of 16 residues. V shed 2 bases, J shed 0 bases, and the junction held 7 bases outside the gene matches. The germline V gene encodes CDR1 SGHRS and CDR2 YFSETQ. CDR3 amino acids: CASSFRPDRVNTEAFF. CDR3 in DNA: TGCGCCAGCAGCTTTCGGCCTGACAGGGTGAACACTGAAGCTTTCTTT.

This clone showed up just once. The chain is built from TRBV5-1 and TRBJ1-1, with TRBD1 as a possible D gene (5 bases). CDR1 is SGHRS and CDR2 is YFSETQ in the germline V gene. This CDR3 spans 13 amino acids. V lost 4 bases and J lost 4, with 11 bases in between. This CDR3 reads CASSVGHLTEAFF. The CDR3 nucleotides are TGCGCCAGCAGCGTCGGACATCTCACTGAAGCTTTCTTT. Variable domain in full (rest from reference TRBV5-1 and TRBJ1-1): KAGVTQTPRYLIKTRGQQVTLSCSPISGHRSVSWYQQTPGQGLQFLFEYFSETQRNKGNFPGRFSGRQFSNSRSEMNVSTLELGDSALYLCASSVGHLTEAFFGQGTRLTVV.

Only one count was recorded for this clone. The rearrangement links TRBV29-1 to TRBJ1-1, with D uncertain. The germline V gene has CDR1 SQVTM and CDR2 ANQGSEA. Trimming removed 4 bases from V and 2 bases from J, with 14 bases in between. This CDR3 has 14 amino acids. CDR3 residues: CSVGPSGENTEAFF. The CDR3 nucleotides are TGCAGCGTTGGCCCGTCCGGGGAAAACACTGAAGCTTTCTTT. Based on the CDR3 plus reference TRBV29-1 and TRBJ1-1, the full variable domain is SAVISQKPSRDICQRGTSLTIQCQVDSQVTMMFWYRQQPGQSLTLIATANQGSEATYESGFVIDKFPISRPNLTFSTLTVSNMSPEDSSIYLCSVGPSGENTEAFFGQGTRLTVV.

The chain uses TRBV5-1 and TRBJ1-4; 8 nucleotides line up with TRBD1. CDR1 SGHRS and CDR2 YFSETQ come from the germline V gene. Trimming took 8 bases from V and 4 from J; bases not matched to a gene: 10. CDR3 size: 15 residues. Here the CDR3 DNA reads TGCGCCAGTAGGGACAGGTTGTTGGATAATGAAAAACTGTTTTTT. Protein: CASRDRLLDNEKLFF.

The genes are TRBV12-5 and TRBJ1-5, with TRBD1 matching over 7 bases. There are 16 residues in the CDR3. V was pared by 0 bases and J by 6 bases, with 8 bases of the junction left unmatched. Looked up from germline, CDR1 is LGHNT and CDR2 is FRNRAP. CDR3 loop: CASGLVTGVGGQPQHF. CDR3 nucleotide sequence: TGTGCTAGTGGTTTGGTAACAGGGGTAGGTGGTCAGCCCCAGCATTTT.

This chain connects TRBV12-3 or TRBV12-4 to TRBJ2-3; unclear D gene. The CDR3 covers 11 residues. V dropped 6 bases and J dropped 2 bases, with 3 bases sitting between them. The CDR3 loop is CASSLTDTQYF. The CDR3 DNA reads TGTGCCAGCAGCCTCACAGATACGCAGTATTTT.

V and J are TRBV29-1 and TRBJ2-1; 11 bases fit TRBD2. CDR1 is SQVTM, CDR2 ANQGSEA, per germline. This CDR3 spans 13 amino acids. J gave up 8 bases and V 1 base, and 1 base lay outside the gene matches. CDR3 amino acids: CSVEVGLADEQFF. Written as DNA, the CDR3 is TGCAGCGTTGAAGTGGGACTAGCGGATGAGCAGTTCTTC.

There are a few counts of this clone. This chain links TRBV6-5 with TRBJ2-2; TRBD1 matches at 7 bases. Germline V lookup: CDR1 MNHEY, CDR2 SVGAGI. Trimming took 5 bases from V and 7 from J; bases not matched to a gene: 7. The length of the CDR3 is 14 residues. CDR3 bases: TGTGCCAGCAGTAAGGGACAGCTAATCGGGGAGCTGTTTTTT. Protein product: CASSKGQLIGELFF.

The chain couples TRBV18 to TRBJ2-1; tentatively, D is TRBD2 (5 bases). This CDR3 region has 15 residues. V was shortened by 5 bases and J by 5 bases, with 16 bases between the two germline ends. Germline loops: CDR1 KGHSH, CDR2 LQKENI. For the CDR3, the DNA is TGTGCCAGCTCAGAGCGGACGAGCTTGCACAATGAGCAGTTCTTC. It is translated as CASSERTSLHNEQFF.